This T cell receptor beta chain stems from a study of kidney transplant recipient with SARS-CoV-2 infection. TCRdb re-called the reads with MiXCR, one entry per CDR3 protein. The sample records approximately 250,000 distinct CDR3 sequences, 25% to 35% being singletons. Many counts were recorded for this clonotype. The sample here was a blood sample, taken at baseline and on roughly day 110 from a kidney transplant recipient. The receptor comes from a male patient aged 25 to 39 who had COVID-19 and was a kidney transplant recipient. The graft donor may have given rise to some T cells.

In DNA form, the CDR3 reads TGTGCCAGCAGCCGCCATGGTCACGAGGGAAAGACCTATGGCTACACCTTC. Its protein is CASSRHGHEGKTYGYTF. The chain uses TRBV7-1 and TRBJ1-2, with D unresolved. TRBV7-1 is assigned to the ORF class and has an uncertain function. V gave up 5 bases and J gave up 4 bases, with 23 bases separating them. This CDR3 has 17 residues.